These 30 T cell receptor beta chains originate from one sample sequenced in a study of blood T cells in healthy people across ages (dated by TCRdb to the mid-2010s). The library was prepared using 5' RACE. The listed sequencing device is Illumina HiSeq 2500. The second PCR ran for roughly 6 to 11 cycles and used a J-beta primer mix along with a sample-barcoded 5' primer. The public reads were run again by TCRdb, first through fastp at Q25 and then through MiXCR, and only productive beta chains were kept. Entries that share a CDR3 protein sequence are merged under the most common genes and DNA. The sample table shows more than 650,000 distinct CDR3 sequences, and roughly 24% are seen once. The top ten clones comprise 3% of the sample. These records were also assigned to another study, of T cells of mothers and their children.

The sample taken for sequencing was blood. The receptors stem from a boy aged 10-17 years in good health.

This clonotype was observed a few times. The chain carries TRBV19 and TRBJ1-1; D is unclear. CDR1 LNHDA and CDR2 SQIVND come from the germline V gene (reference sequence). The CDR3 runs to 15 residues. Trimming cost V 7 bases and J 0 bases, with 15 bases left between them. The CDR3 DNA reads TGTGCCAGTACCACCGCCTACCAAATGAACACTGAAGCTTTCTTT. This sequence encodes CASTTAYQMNTEAFF.

The genes are TRBV12-3 or TRBV12-4 and TRBJ1-4; D is uncertain. V lost 2 bases to trimming and J lost 8 bases, with 12 bases between them. The CDR3 runs 14 residues. The CDR3 nucleotides read TGTGCCAGCAGTTTACCGACTACGGGGGAAAAACTGTTTTTT. Translated: CASSLPTTGEKLFF.

This clonotype turned up a few times. The chain carries TRBV10-3 and TRBJ2-5; the match to TRBD2 covers 10 bases. Germline assignment: CDR1 ENHRY and CDR2 SYGVKD. Trimming took 4 bases from V and 5 from J; bases not matched to a gene: 4. This CDR3 is 14 amino acids long. This chain's CDR3 is CAISGSSGGETQYF. The CDR3, as DNA: TGTGCCATCAGTGGATCTAGCGGGGGTGAGACCCAGTACTTC.

This sequence joins TRBV2 and TRBJ2-7; TRBD2 matches at 14 bases. Germline CDR1 SNHLY, CDR2 FYNNEI. With 6 bases clipped from V and 5 bases from J, the junction kept 0 bases outside the gene matches. This CDR3 region has 13 residues. The CDR3 coding sequence is TGTGCCAGCAGGGGACTAGCGGGAGACGAGCAGTACTTC. It is translated as CASRGLAGDEQYF.

The rearrangement uses TRBV19 and TRBJ2-5, with D unclear. The CDR3 is 14 residues long. V dropped 5 bases and J dropped 5 bases, with 15 bases sitting between them. Germline V gives CDR1 LNHDA, CDR2 SQIVND (reference sequence). CDR3 sequence reads: CASSPQLLRETQYF. In DNA, the CDR3 is TGTGCCAGTAGTCCACAGCTCCTTAGGGAGACCCAGTACTTC.

As concerns this clonotype: An end of the junction does not agree with germline; a read error may underlie this. The CDR3: CSARRVGVNYRYTF. The DNA for the CDR3 is TGCAGTGCTAGACGGGTGGGGGTGAACTATCGCTACACCTTC. The rearrangement joins TRBV20-1 to TRBJ1-2; tentative D call: TRBD1 (5 bases). Per germline, CDR1 DFQATT and CDR2 SNEGSKA (reference sequence). This CDR3 spans 14 amino acids.

The V and J genes are TRBV4-1 and TRBJ1-5; 7 positions agree with TRBD1. Germline CDR1 is MGHRA and CDR2 is YSYEKL. The junction had 8 bases not matched to a gene; V was cut back by 3 bases and J by 0 bases. The CDR3 has 17 amino acids. The CDR3 nucleotides are TGCGCCAGCAGCCAGGGGGGAGGGGGCTATAGCAATCAGCCCCAGCATTTT. Translation gives CASSQGGGGYSNQPQHF.

The J gene is TRBJ2-1, the V gene TRBV28; 7 bases line up with TRBD2. CDR1 MDHEN and CDR2 SYDVKM come from the germline V gene. This CDR3 region has 15 residues. The V gene end was trimmed by 1 base and the J gene end by 5 bases; junction bases not matched to a gene: 5. CDR3 DNA sequence: TGTGCCAGCAGTTTATACCAGCGGGGAAACAATGAGCAGTTCTTC. It yields the protein CASSLYQRGNNEQFF.

This clonotype was seen a few times. The chain carries TRBV4-2 and TRBJ2-5; D is unclear. The end of the DNA fits TRBJ2-7 better, so the J call may be wrong. The CDR3 covers 13 residues. The germline gives CDR1 LGHNA, CDR2 YNFKEQ. Here the CDR3 reads CASSQDPPGEQYF. The CDR3 nucleotides read TGTGCCAGCAGCCAAGATCCCCCCGGCGAGCAGTACTTC.

This clonotype was observed a few times. The J gene is TRBJ2-1, the V gene TRBV10-3; D gene ambiguous. The CDR3 consists of 12 residues. The V and J ends lost 2 bases and 2 bases respectively, with 1 base between them. Germline CDR1 ENHRY, CDR2 SYGVKD. Here the CDR3 DNA reads TGTGCCATCAGTGAGCCCTACAATGAGCAGTTCTTC. This translates into CAISEPYNEQFF.

As DNA, the CDR3 is TGTGCTAGTGGTTTCGGTTCAGGGGTCGGAGATACGCAGTATTTT. Its translation is CASGFGSGVGDTQYF. This chain connects TRBV12-5 to TRBJ2-3, with D possibly being TRBD1 (6 bases). Trimming left V 3 bases short and J 5 bases short, with 15 bases between. Germline V gene data show CDR1 as LGHNT and CDR2 as FRNRAP. The CDR3 runs 15 residues.

This clonotype has a handful of counts. The rearrangement uses TRBV24-1 and TRBJ2-1; perhaps TRBD1 as D (5 bases). V dropped 3 bases and J dropped 7 bases, with 18 bases sitting between them. Germline V gene sequence: CDR1 KGHDR, CDR2 SFDVKD. CDR3 length: 16 residues. In nucleotides, the CDR3 is TGTGCCACCAGTGATCCCCGCTCTGGGGCGATGAATGAGCAGTTCTTC. Its protein product is CATSDPRSGAMNEQFF.

The chain employs TRBV29-1 and TRBJ2-4, with unresolved D. This CDR3 contains 11 residues. V was pared by 5 bases and J by 8 bases, with 10 bases between. Germline V gene sequence: CDR1 SQVTM, CDR2 ANQGSEA. CDR3 DNA sequence: TGCAGCGTTTTAACATGGGACATTCAGTACTTC. As protein: CSVLTWDIQYF.

The rearrangement links TRBV6-6 to TRBJ2-1, with D perhaps assigned TRBD1 or TRBD2 (6 bases each). V was shortened by 7 bases and J by 5 bases, with 15 bases between the two germline ends. Germline V gene lookup returns CDR1 MNHNY and CDR2 SVGAGI (reference sequence). There are 14 residues in the CDR3. In DNA, the CDR3 is TGTGCCAGCACCATCCGGGGGCCCCACAATGAGCAGTTCTTC. This encodes CASTIRGPHNEQFF.

V is TRBV5-1 and J is TRBJ1-2, with 8 bases aligning to TRBD1. CDR3 length: 13 residues. V shed 4 bases and J 8 bases; nucleotides not matched to a gene: 7. CDR1 SGHRS and CDR2 YFSETQ come from the germline V gene. The CDR3 DNA follows: TGCGCCAGCAGCAACGACAGGGGAGGCGGCTACACCTTC. Protein product: CASSNDRGGGYTF.

The rearrangement links TRBV10-3 to TRBJ2-1; 12 bases align to TRBD2. V trimming: 6 bases; J trimming: 2 bases; junction bases outside the gene matches: 8. Germline V lookup: CDR1 ENHRY, CDR2 SYGVKD. This CDR3 contains 17 residues. The chain's CDR3 is CAIRDYGTSGPYNEQFF. CDR3 DNA sequence: TGTGCCATCAGGGATTATGGGACTAGCGGGCCCTACAATGAGCAGTTCTTC.

The chain links TRBV6-1 to TRBJ2-4, with 8 nucleotides matching TRBD2. The length of the CDR3 is 16 residues. J was trimmed by 3 bases and V by 2 bases; bases with no gene match: 6. Per the germline V gene, CDR1 is MNHNS and CDR2 is SASEGT. The CDR3 DNA reads TGTGCCAGCAGTGAATTGGGGGCGGGGGGCAAAAACATTCAGTACTTC. Amino acid sequence: CASSELGAGGKNIQYF.

This clonotype has only a few counts. CDR3 in amino acids: CARGPADRSEQYF. CDR3 coding DNA: TGTGCCAGGGGCCCCGCGGACAGGTCCGAGCAGTACTTC. The chain recombines TRBV19 with TRBJ2-7, with TRBD1 matching over 7 bases. The V and J ends lost 9 bases and 6 bases, in that order; junction bases with no gene match: 11. Germline assignment: CDR1 LNHDA and CDR2 SQIVND (reference sequence). CDR3 size: 13 residues.

The rearrangement uses TRBV29-1 and TRBJ2-6; D is ambiguous. The CDR3 is made up of 14 amino acids. The V end lost 7 bases, the J end lost 2 bases, and 12 bases lay between the germline ends. The germline gives CDR1 SQVTM, CDR2 ANQGSEA. CDR3: CSATGRAGANVLTF. CDR3 in DNA: TGCAGCGCTACGGGCAGAGCTGGGGCCAACGTCCTGACTTTC.

The chain is built from TRBV6-1 and TRBJ2-7, with D tentatively TRBD2 (5 bases). The CDR3 contains 14 residues. Trimming stripped 5 bases from V and 3 bases from J, with 14 bases between. Germline V gene sequence: CDR1 MNHNS, CDR2 SASEGT. Written as DNA, the CDR3 is TGTGCCAGCAGTAGAGGGCAGGAGATCTACGAGCAGTACTTC. This gives the protein CASSRGQEIYEQYF.

This clonotype was counted a few times. The chain is built from TRBV29-1 and TRBJ2-7, with D perhaps matching TRBD1 (6 bases). Trimming removed 0 bases from V and 3 bases from J, with 9 bases in between. The germline CDR1 and CDR2 sequences are SQVTM and ANQGSEA. CDR3 length: 13 residues. CDR3 sequence reads: CSVEEQGYYEQYF. The DNA of the CDR3 is TGCAGCGTTGAAGAACAGGGATACTACGAGCAGTACTTC.

This chain links TRBV14 with TRBJ2-1, with 9 bases identical to TRBD2. This CDR3 spans 15 amino acids. Germline lookup yields CDR1 SGHDN and CDR2 FVKESK. Trimming cost V 2 bases and J 8 bases; bases outside gene matches: 7. CDR3 residues: CASSQLGLAEDEQFF. The CDR3 DNA reads as TGTGCCAGCAGCCAATTGGGACTAGCTGAGGATGAGCAGTTCTTC.

This clonotype was found a few times. The V and J genes are TRBV6-6 and TRBJ2-1; 10 bases align to TRBD2. Matching the DNA end better, TRBJ2-5 makes the J call doubtful. This CDR3 is 14 amino acids long. Per the germline V gene, CDR1 is MNHNY and CDR2 is SVGAGI (reference sequence). CDR3 nucleotides: TGTGCCAGCAGTTCTAGCGGGGGTTTGCCCACCCAGTACTTC. Translated, it gives CASSSSGGLPTQYF.

In regard to this clonotype: This clone may be a read error of a much larger clone one base away. V and J are TRBV28 and TRBJ2-3; D gene unclear. CDR1 is MDHEN and CDR2 is SYDVKM in the germline V gene. The CDR3 runs 15 residues. The CDR3, as DNA: TGTGCCAGCAGTACGACCCTCTTCGGCACAGATACGCGGTATTTT. This codes for CASSTTLFGTDTRYF.

In its sample, this clonotype was seen a few times. The chain employs TRBV5-1 and TRBJ2-4; possibly TRBD1 or TRBD2 for D (5 bases each). Germline CDR1 reads SGHRS; CDR2 reads YFSETQ. The CDR3 is made up of 13 amino acids. V dropped 1 base and J dropped 10 bases, with 12 bases sitting between them. This CDR3 is CASSLSGAFIQYF. Written as DNA, the CDR3 is TGCGCCAGCAGCTTGTCCGGGGCCTTTATTCAGTACTTC.

The V and J genes are TRBV15 and TRBJ1-2; D unresolved. The CDR3 length is 14 residues. The germline V and J ends were trimmed by 3 bases and 0 bases, with 8 bases remaining between them. Germline values: CDR1 LNHNV, CDR2 YYDKDF (reference sequence). The CDR3, as DNA: TGTGCCACCAGCAGTCCGGAGGCTAACTATGGCTACACCTTC. Residues: CATSSPEANYGYTF. The complete variable domain, with remaining parts taken from reference TRBV15 and TRBJ1-2, reads DAMVIQNPRYQVTQFGKPVTLSCSQTLNHNVMYWYQQKSSQAPKLLFHYYDKDFNNEADTPDNFQSRRPNTSFCFLDIRSPGLGDTAMYLCATSSPEANYGYTFGSGTRLTVV.

The chain uses TRBV29-1 and TRBJ1-1; D is perhaps TRBD1 (5 bases). CDR3 length equals 15 residues. The germline CDR1 and CDR2 sequences are SQVTM and ANQGSEA. V lost 2 bases to trimming and J lost 1 base, with 14 bases between them. The CDR3 sequence is CSVERAGMGNTEAFF. The DNA for the CDR3 is TGCAGCGTTGAACGGGCAGGGATGGGGAACACTGAAGCTTTCTTT.

This clonotype was observed a few times. The chain employs TRBV6-6 and TRBJ1-1; D not resolved. Trimming pared 6 bases from V and 1 base from J, leaving 6 bases between. The germline V gene encodes CDR1 MNHNY and CDR2 SVGAGI (reference sequence). The CDR3 length is 12 residues. CDR3 sequence: CASSWQNTEAFF. The CDR3 bases are TGTGCCAGCAGCTGGCAGAACACTGAAGCTTTCTTT.

The table lists this clonotype with many counts. The CDR3 loop reads CASSLVYQETQYF. Written as DNA, the CDR3 is TGTGCCAGCAGCTTGGTGTACCAAGAGACCCAGTACTTC. The V and J genes are TRBV28 and TRBJ2-5; D ambiguous. CDR3 length equals 13 residues. The germline gives CDR1 MDHEN, CDR2 SYDVKM. The V end was cut by 6 bases, the J end by 0 bases, with 8 bases between.

The CDR3 loop is CASSLVGQWGYTF. The CDR3 DNA is TGTGCCAGCAGTTTAGTGGGGCAATGGGGCTACACCTTC. The chain links TRBV28 to TRBJ1-2, with D possibly being TRBD1 (5 bases). The CDR3 length is 13 residues. Trimming took off 2 bases at V and 8 bases at J, with 12 bases between the two ends. Germline CDR1 and CDR2: MDHEN and SYDVKM.